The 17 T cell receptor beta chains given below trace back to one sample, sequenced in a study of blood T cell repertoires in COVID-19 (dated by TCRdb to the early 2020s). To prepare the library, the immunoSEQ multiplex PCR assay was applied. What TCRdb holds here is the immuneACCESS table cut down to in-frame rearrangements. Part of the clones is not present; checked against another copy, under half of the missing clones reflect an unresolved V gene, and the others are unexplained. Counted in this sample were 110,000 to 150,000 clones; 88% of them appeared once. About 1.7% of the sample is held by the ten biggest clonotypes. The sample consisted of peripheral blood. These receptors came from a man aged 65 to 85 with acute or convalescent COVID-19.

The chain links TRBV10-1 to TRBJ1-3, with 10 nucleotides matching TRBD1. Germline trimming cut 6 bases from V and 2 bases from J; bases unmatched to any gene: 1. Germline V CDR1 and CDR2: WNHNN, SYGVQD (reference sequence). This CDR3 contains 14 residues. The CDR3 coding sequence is TGCGCCAGCAGGACAGGGGGCCCTGGAAACACCATATATTTT. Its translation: CASRTGGPGNTIYF.

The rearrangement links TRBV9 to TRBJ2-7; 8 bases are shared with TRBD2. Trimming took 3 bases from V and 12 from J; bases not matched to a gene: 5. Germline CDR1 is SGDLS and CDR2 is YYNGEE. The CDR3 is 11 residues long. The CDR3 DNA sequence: TGTGCCAGCAGCGCCGGGACTAGTCTGTACTTC. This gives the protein CASSAGTSLYF.

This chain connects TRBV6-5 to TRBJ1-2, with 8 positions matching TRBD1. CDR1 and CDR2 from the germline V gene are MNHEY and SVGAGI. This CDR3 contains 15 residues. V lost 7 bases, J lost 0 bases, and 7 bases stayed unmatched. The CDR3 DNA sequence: TGTGCCAGCACTGCAGGGACAGGCACTAACTATGGCTACACCTTC. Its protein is CASTAGTGTNYGYTF.

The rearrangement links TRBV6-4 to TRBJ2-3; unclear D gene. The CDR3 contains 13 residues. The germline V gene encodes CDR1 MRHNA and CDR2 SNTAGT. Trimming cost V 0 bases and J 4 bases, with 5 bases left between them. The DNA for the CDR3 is TGTGCCAGCAGTGACTCCTACTCAGATACGCAGTATTTT. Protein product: CASSDSYSDTQYF.

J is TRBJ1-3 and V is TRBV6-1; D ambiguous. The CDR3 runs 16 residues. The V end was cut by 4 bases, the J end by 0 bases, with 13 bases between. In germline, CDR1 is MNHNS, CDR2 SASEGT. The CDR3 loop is CASSATGSFSGNTIYF. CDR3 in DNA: TGTGCCAGCAGTGCTACCGGGTCCTTCTCTGGAAACACCATATATTTT.

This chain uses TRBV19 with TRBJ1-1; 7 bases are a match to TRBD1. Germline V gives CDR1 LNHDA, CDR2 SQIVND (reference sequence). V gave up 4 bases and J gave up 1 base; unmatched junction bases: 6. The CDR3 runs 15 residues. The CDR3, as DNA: TGTGCCAGTAGTAGACGACAGGGCGGGAACACTGAAGCTTTCTTT. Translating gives CASSRRQGGNTEAFF.

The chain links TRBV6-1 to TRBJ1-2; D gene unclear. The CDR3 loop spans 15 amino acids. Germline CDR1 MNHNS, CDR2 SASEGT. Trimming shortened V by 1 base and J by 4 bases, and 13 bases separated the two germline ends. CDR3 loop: CASSEDGRHLYGYTF. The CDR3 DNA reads TGTGCCAGCAGTGAAGATGGCAGACACCTCTATGGCTACACCTTC.

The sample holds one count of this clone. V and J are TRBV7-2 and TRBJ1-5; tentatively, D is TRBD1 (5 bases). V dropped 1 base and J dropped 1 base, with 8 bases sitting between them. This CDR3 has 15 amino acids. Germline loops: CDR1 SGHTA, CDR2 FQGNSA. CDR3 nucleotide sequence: TGTGCCAGCAGCTTAGTTGGGGGGAGCAATCAGCCCCAGCATTTT. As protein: CASSLVGGSNQPQHF.

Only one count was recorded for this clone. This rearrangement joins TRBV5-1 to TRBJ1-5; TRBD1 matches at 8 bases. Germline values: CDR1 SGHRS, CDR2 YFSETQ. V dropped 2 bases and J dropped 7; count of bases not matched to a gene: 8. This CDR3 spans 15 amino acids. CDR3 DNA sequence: TGCGCCAGCAGCTTCATACCGGGACAGGAACAGCCCCAGCATTTT. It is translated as CASSFIPGQEQPQHF.

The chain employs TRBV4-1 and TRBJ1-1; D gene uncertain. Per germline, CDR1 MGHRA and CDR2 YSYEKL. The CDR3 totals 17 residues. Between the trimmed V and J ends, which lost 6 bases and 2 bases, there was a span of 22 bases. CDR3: CASRAKMSQTLNTEAFF. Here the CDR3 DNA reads TGCGCCAGCAGAGCCAAGATGTCTCAGACTTTAAACACTGAAGCTTTCTTT.

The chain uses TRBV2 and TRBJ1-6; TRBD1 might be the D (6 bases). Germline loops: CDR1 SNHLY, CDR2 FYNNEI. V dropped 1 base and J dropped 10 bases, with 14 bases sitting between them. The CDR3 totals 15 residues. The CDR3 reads CASSEEGGIGSPLHF. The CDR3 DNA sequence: TGTGCCAGCAGTGAAGAGGGGGGGATTGGCTCACCCCTCCACTTT.

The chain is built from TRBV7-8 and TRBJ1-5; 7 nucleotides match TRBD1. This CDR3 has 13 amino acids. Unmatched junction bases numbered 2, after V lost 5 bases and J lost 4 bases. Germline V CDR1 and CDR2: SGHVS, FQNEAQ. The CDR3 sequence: CASSTQGNQPQHF. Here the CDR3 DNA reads TGTGCCAGCAGCACACAGGGGAATCAGCCCCAGCATTTT.

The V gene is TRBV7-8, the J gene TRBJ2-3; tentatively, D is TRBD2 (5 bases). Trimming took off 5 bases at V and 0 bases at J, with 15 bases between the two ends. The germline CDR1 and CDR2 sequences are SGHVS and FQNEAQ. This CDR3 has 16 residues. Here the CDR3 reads CASSPAGSYSTDTQYF. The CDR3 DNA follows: TGTGCCAGCAGCCCGGCGGGTAGCTATAGCACAGATACGCAGTATTTT.

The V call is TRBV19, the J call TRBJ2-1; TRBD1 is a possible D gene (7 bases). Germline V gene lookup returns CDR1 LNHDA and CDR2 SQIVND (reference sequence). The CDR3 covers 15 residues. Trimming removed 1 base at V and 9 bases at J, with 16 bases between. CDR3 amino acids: CASSIVEGAVGEQFF. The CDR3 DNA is TGTGCCAGTAGTATAGTGGAGGGGGCTGTGGGTGAGCAGTTCTTC.

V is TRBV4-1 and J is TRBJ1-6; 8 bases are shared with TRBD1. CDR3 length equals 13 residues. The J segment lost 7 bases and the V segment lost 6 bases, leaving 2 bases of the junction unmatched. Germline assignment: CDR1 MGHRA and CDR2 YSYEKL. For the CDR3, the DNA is TGCGCCAGCAGAAGACAGGGGAATTCACCCCTCCACTTT. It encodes CASRRQGNSPLHF.

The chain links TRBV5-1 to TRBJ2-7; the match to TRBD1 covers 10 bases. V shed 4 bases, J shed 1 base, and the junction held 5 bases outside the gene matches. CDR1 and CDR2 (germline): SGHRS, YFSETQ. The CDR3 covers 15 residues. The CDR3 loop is CASSRTGQGSYEQYF. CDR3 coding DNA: TGCGCCAGCAGCCGGACGGGACAGGGGTCCTACGAGCAGTACTTC. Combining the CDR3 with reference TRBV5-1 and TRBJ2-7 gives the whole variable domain KAGVTQTPRYLIKTRGQQVTLSCSPISGHRSVSWYQQTPGQGLQFLFEYFSETQRNKGNFPGRFSGRQFSNSRSEMNVSTLELGDSALYLCASSRTGQGSYEQYFGPGTRLTVT.

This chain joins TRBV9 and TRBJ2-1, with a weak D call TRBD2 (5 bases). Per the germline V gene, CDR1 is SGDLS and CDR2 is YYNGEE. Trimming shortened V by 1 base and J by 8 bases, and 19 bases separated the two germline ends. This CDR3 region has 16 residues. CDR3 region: CASSVFPSPPVDEQFF. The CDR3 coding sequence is TGTGCCAGCAGCGTATTTCCTAGCCCACCCGTCGATGAGCAGTTCTTC.